The following is a T cell receptor beta chain sequence with its context. Its target is not known. The data derive from a study of molecular identifiers for immune sequencing clone quantification. Overall study results and limits: Sizes of clones that are highly expanded could be underestimated (if identical TCR molecules share a barcode).

TCRdb re-called the PCR reads through MiXCR, storing one row per CDR3 protein. This table has about 630,000 distinct CDR3 sequences, about 25% appearing once. Trimming shortened V by 3 bases and J by 5 bases, and 23 bases separated the two germline ends. Per the germline V gene, CDR1 is MNHEY and CDR2 is SMNVEV (reference sequence). This CDR3 is 17 amino acids long. The chain couples TRBV27 to TRBJ2-7; maybe TRBD1 (5 bases). This sequence was found in a human donor in good health. Some libraries in this study had Jurkat cell RNA spiked in. Material for sequencing was naive CD8+ T cells from blood, with Jurkat cell RNA spiked in. Regarding subset: FACS-sorted CD8+CD4-CCR7+CD45RA+ naive T cells. The CDR3 DNA reads as TGTGCCAGCAGTTTCCTTGGGGTGGTCGGGCAGGGTGACGAGCAGTACTTC. Translating gives CASSFLGVVGQGDEQYF.